The source of this T cell receptor (beta chain) is a study of blood T cell repertoires in COVID-19. Study-wide context: Samples came from the United States, Italy and Spain, spanning acute and convalescent COVID-19.

Only in-frame clones appear in the TCRdb table, and some are missing; sequencing was by immunoSEQ multiplex PCR. The table lists some 330,000 clones, around nine tenths of them singletons. Trimming left V 3 bases short and J 2 bases short, with 14 bases between. CDR1 MDHEN and CDR2 SYDVKM come from the germline V gene. This CDR3 spans 15 amino acids. All enrollees were roughly 18 to 89 years old and from about 25 US areas. Donors in Cohort 3 counted as recovered after two negative PCRs, clearance, or symptom resolution. The chain carries TRBV28 and TRBJ2-7; weak D call: TRBD1 (5 bases). The source of this sequence is a man younger than 45 who had recovered from COVID-19. The material sequenced was PBMCs or T cells enriched from blood (not recorded which). CDR3 sequence (DNA): TGTGCCAGCAGTTTTACCGTGGACAAGGCCTACGAGCAGTACTTC. Amino acid sequence: CASSFTVDKAYEQYF.